The 6 T cell receptor beta chains in this list originate from one sample, sequenced in a study of regulatory T cells in long-lasting Graves disease. Arm-PCR of CDR3 regions and iRepertoire HTBI primers were the basis on which TCR beta libraries were built. TCRdb re-derived calls from the multiplex PCR reads in MiXCR, one entry per CDR3 protein. The table includes about 430,000 distinct CDR3 sequences, 21% detected once. Time point specified: persistent/refractory GD, antithyroid drugs over 5 years with positive TRAb. PBMC RNA was the source of the TCR library. This specimen consisted of peripheral blood mononuclear cells (PBMCs), obtained when the disease was refractory, from a patient treated with antithyroid drugs. These receptors were collected from a female donor with Graves disease.

The J gene is TRBJ2-6, the V gene TRBV6-9, with TRBD1 identical over 8 bases. J lost 0 bases, V lost 3 bases, and 7 bases had no gene match. CDR3 length: 18 residues. Germline CDR1 reads MNHGY; CDR2 reads SVAAGI. The CDR3 nucleotides read TGTGCCAGCAGTTACTTGGGACAGGAATACTCTGGGGCCAACGTCCTGACTTTC. Amino acids: CASSYLGQEYSGANVLTF.

The V and J genes are TRBV7-2 and TRBJ2-7; D remains unclear. The CDR3 has 14 amino acids. The germline V gene has CDR1 SGHTA and CDR2 FQGNSA. V was pared by 5 bases and J by 2 bases, with 13 bases between. CDR3 nucleotide sequence: TGTGCCAGCAGCCTCCCCATTGGGACCTACGAGCAGTACTTC. Its translation: CASSLPIGTYEQYF.

This clonotype was picked up many times. The V call is TRBV2, the J call TRBJ1-2, with TRBD1 as a possible D gene (5 bases). The CDR3 is 13 residues long. CDR1 and CDR2 (germline): SNHLY, FYNNEI. The V and J ends lost 8 bases and 5 bases respectively, with 15 bases between them. The CDR3 DNA reads TGTGCCAGCCCTAGGTGGCAGGGATATGGCTACACCTTC. Translating it yields CASPRWQGYGYTF.

A remark on this clonotype: A much larger clone lies a single base off, so this may be a read error. The rearrangement links TRBV28 to TRBJ2-7; D may correspond to TRBD1 or TRBD2 (5 bases each). The CDR3 consists of 15 residues. V gave up 7 bases and J gave up 0 bases, with 16 bases separating them. Looked up from germline, CDR1 is MDHEN and CDR2 is SYDVKM. CDR3 coding DNA: TGTGCCAGCATCAGCCACCGGGGCCTCTCCTACGAGCAGTACTTC. Amino acids: CASISHRGLSYEQYF.

At least ten counts were recorded for this clonotype. The chain recombines TRBV28 with TRBJ2-5; the D gene is possibly TRBD1 (6 bases). The CDR3 is 15 residues long. Germline CDR1 MDHEN, CDR2 SYDVKM. Trimming pared 3 bases from V and 2 bases from J, leaving 13 bases between. For the CDR3, the DNA is TGTGCCAGCAGTTTTTTCAGGGGCCCGCAAGAGACCCAGTACTTC. It codes for CASSFFRGPQETQYF.

Ten or more counts support this clonotype. The chain employs TRBV18 and TRBJ1-1; no definite D call. Germline V gene sequence: CDR1 KGHSH, CDR2 LQKENI. The germline V and J ends were trimmed by 3 bases and 0 bases, with 8 bases remaining between them. The CDR3 covers 14 residues. CDR3 protein: CASSPKILNTEAFF. In DNA, the CDR3 is TGTGCCAGCTCACCGAAGATTCTGAACACTGAAGCTTTCTTT.